This TCR beta chain was retrieved from a study of cytomegalovirus exposure and HLA in healthy donors. Study findings and constraints: Associated with HLA alleles at 0.05 false discovery rate in a later analysis were 16,951 TCR beta sequences. Within the data, a cluster of highly shared sequence variants was likely a sequencing artifact.

Trimming cost V 1 base and J 10 bases; bases outside gene matches: 9. This CDR3 is 16 amino acids long. Germline V gene sequence: CDR1 MGHRA, CDR2 YSYEKL. Concerning this clone: Its target is unknown.

The PCR used 60 Vbeta and 13 Jbeta primers. The assay was immunoSEQ multiplex PCR, and TCRdb's table has in-frame clones only and misses some. This sample yields 120,000 to 150,000 clones, of which 76% are seen a single time; 3.9% belongs to the top ten. This TCR derives from a man aged 18 to 30 in good health and CMV-seronegative. Material for sequencing was PBMCs. The chain has TRBV4-1 and TRBJ2-1, with 11 bases lining up with TRBD2. This CDR3 is CASSQVVAGGQEEQFF. In DNA form, the CDR3 reads TGCGCCAGCAGCCAAGTGGTAGCGGGGGGGCAAGAGGAGCAGTTCTTC.